The 22 T cell receptor beta chains presented below share a single source sample, sequenced in a study of regulatory T cells in long-lasting Graves disease (dated by TCRdb to about 2021). Receptors were amplified or captured by multiplex PCR. Instrument used: Illumina HiSeq 4000. iRepertoire HTBI primers and Arm-PCR amplification of CDR3 regions were used to construct TCR beta libraries. Using fastp at Q25 and MiXCR, TCRdb reprocessed the public reads and kept productive beta chains. Every entry covers one CDR3 protein and lists the most common genes and DNA from its rows. The sample table holds 400,000 to 550,000 distinct CDR3 sequences, of which about 15% were seen once. Of the sample, around 17% is held by the ten largest clones. This specimen's time point label, per the study, means: newly diagnosed GD, antithyroid drugs for less than 3 months. For both TCR sequencing and RNA sequencing, RNA was extracted from PBMCs in TRIzol.

The same data also went into a second study, on T cells in Graves' hyperthyroidism and ophthalmopathy.

Sequenced here: peripheral blood mononuclear cells (PBMCs), sampled at new diagnosis, from a patient treated with antithyroid drugs. All receptors derive from a woman aged 25-40 years with Graves disease. Donor details come from another sample of the same person, matched by shared clones.

This clonotype has more than one count but fewer than ten. This chain links TRBV14 with TRBJ1-6, with a tentative D call TRBD1 (6 bases). The CDR3 covers 16 residues. The germline V and J ends were trimmed by 4 bases and 10 bases, with 20 bases remaining between them. The V gene's germline CDR1 is SGHDN and CDR2 FVKESK. CDR3 DNA sequence: TGTGCCAGCAGCCTCGGGGCGACAGGTGGGGGATCACCCCTCCACTTT. It translates to CASSLGATGGGSPLHF.

This clonotype has at least ten counts. V usage is TRBV11-1 and J usage is TRBJ2-2, with D hard to call. Germline V lookup: CDR1 SGHAT, CDR2 FQDESV (reference sequence). The ends were cut back, 1 base at V and 4 bases at J, with 7 bases in the middle. CDR3 length equals 14 residues. Here the CDR3 reads CASSLGRLTGELFF. DNA of the CDR3: TGTGCCAGCAGCTTAGGACGGCTCACCGGGGAGCTGTTTTTT.

Ten or more counts support this clonotype. CDR3 sequence: CASRVGGISGNTIYF. The CDR3, as DNA: TGTGCCAGCAGGGTCGGTGGGATCTCTGGAAACACCATATATTTT. The chain joins TRBV28 to TRBJ1-3; no firm D call. The CDR3 extends over 15 amino acids. Germline V lookup: CDR1 MDHEN, CDR2 SYDVKM. With 6 bases removed from V and 0 bases from J, the gap between germline ends came to 12 bases. Looking up the rest from reference TRBV28 and TRBJ1-3 gives the full variable domain: DVKVTQSSRYLVKRTGEKVFLECVQDMDHENMFWYRQDPGLGLRLIYFSYDVKMKEKGDIPEGYSVSREKKERFSLILESASTNQTSMYLCASRVGGISGNTIYFGEGSWLTVV.

This clonotype has at least ten counts. The V and J genes are TRBV20-1 and TRBJ2-4; D remains ambiguous. The V end was cut by 4 bases, the J end by 0 bases, with 16 bases between. The CDR3 is 16 amino acids. Germline V gene data show CDR1 as DFQATT and CDR2 as SNEGSKA (reference sequence). CDR3 DNA sequence: TGCAGTGCTATTGATTTGGATTTCAAAGCCAAAAACATTCAGTACTTC. It encodes CSAIDLDFKAKNIQYF.

The table lists this clonotype with a few counts. This rearrangement joins TRBV6-9 to TRBJ1-2, with 7 positions matching TRBD1. The CDR3 loop spans 15 amino acids. The germline CDR1 and CDR2 sequences are MNHGY and SVAAGI. V lost 3 bases and J lost 6; bases outside the gene matches: 10. The CDR3 DNA is TGTGCCAGCAGTTACTCAGGGGGAAAGGGGGATGGCTACACCTTC. Residues: CASSYSGGKGDGYTF.

CDR3 residues: CASSFLRGVLTEAFF. CDR3 nucleotide sequence: TGTGCCAGCAGTTTTCTTCGGGGCGTGCTCACTGAAGCTTTCTTT. The chain recombines TRBV28 with TRBJ1-1, with D possibly being TRBD1 (5 bases). The CDR3 runs 15 residues. V lost 3 bases, J lost 4 bases, and 15 bases lay in between. Germline values: CDR1 MDHEN, CDR2 SYDVKM.

The chain has TRBV12-3 or TRBV12-4 and TRBJ2-3; 14 bases are shared with TRBD2. After removal of 4 bases from V and 4 bases from J, the junction contained 10 bases not matched to a gene. This CDR3 region has 18 residues. In nucleotides, the CDR3 is TGTGCCAGCAGTTCGGGACTAGCGGGAGCGGGTAAGGCAGATACGCAGTATTTT. It codes for CASSSGLAGAGKADTQYF.

This sequence joins TRBV6-1 and TRBJ1-3; D not certain. Trimming removed 8 bases at V and 0 bases at J, with 8 bases between. This CDR3 region has 13 residues. CDR1 MNHNS and CDR2 SASEGT come from the germline V gene. The CDR3 sequence is CASASGSGNTIYF. CDR3 nucleotide sequence: TGTGCCAGCGCCTCGGGCTCTGGAAACACCATATATTTT.

This chain connects TRBV15 to TRBJ2-6; 7 positions match TRBD1. Germline V CDR1 and CDR2: LNHNV, YYDKDF (reference sequence). The length of the CDR3 is 18 residues. Losses at the gene ends were 0 bases for V and 3 bases for J; bases not matched to a gene: 8. The CDR3 protein is CATSRDQSRGRGANVLTF. The CDR3 DNA reads TGTGCCACCAGCAGAGATCAATCGAGGGGGCGTGGGGCCAACGTCCTGACTTTC.

This clonotype was seen at least ten times. This chain connects TRBV27 to TRBJ2-7, with D perhaps TRBD1 (5 bases). The germline gives CDR1 MNHEY, CDR2 SMNVEV (reference sequence). The V end was cut by 5 bases, the J end by 0 bases, with 8 bases between. The CDR3 runs 13 residues. CDR3 DNA sequence: TGTGCCAGCAGTCAAACAGGCTCCTACGAGCAGTACTTC. Encoded protein: CASSQTGSYEQYF.

Many counts were recorded for this clonotype. The chain uses TRBV6-4 and TRBJ1-1; possible D gene TRBD1, 6 bases. Germline CDR1 is MRHNA and CDR2 is SNTAGT. V lost 6 bases, J lost 1 base, and 12 bases lay in between. This CDR3 region has 14 residues. The CDR3 region has the DNA TGTGCCAGCAGCAACAGGGAGGGGAACACTGAAGCTTTCTTT. Translation: CASSNREGNTEAFF.

This clonotype has a count of ten or more. The chain couples TRBV11-2 to TRBJ2-3; TRBD1 matches 8 bases. From germline, CDR1 is SGHAT and CDR2 FQNNGV. The ends lost 5 bases at V and 5 bases at J; junction bases unmatched: 9. The CDR3 runs 15 residues. The CDR3 region has the DNA TGTGCCAGCAGCAACCCTGACAGGGGTCGAGATACGCAGTATTTT. Translation: CASSNPDRGRDTQYF.

This clonotype was found many times. The chain employs TRBV11-2 and TRBJ2-2, with 7 bases lining up with TRBD2. The CDR3 covers 19 residues. J gave up 1 base and V 2 bases, and 13 bases lay outside the gene matches. The germline V gene encodes CDR1 SGHAT and CDR2 FQNNGV. The CDR3 spells CASSLRLAEGGMNTGELFF. The DNA of the CDR3 is TGTGCCAGCAGCTTACGTCTAGCGGAGGGAGGGATGAACACCGGGGAGCTGTTTTTT.

This clonotype was seen ten or more times. The chain uses TRBV13 and TRBJ2-3; 7 positions match TRBD1. Germline loops: CDR1 PRHDT, CDR2 FYEKMQ (reference sequence). V lost 6 bases, J lost 6 bases, and 9 bases stayed unmatched. There are 14 residues in the CDR3. CDR3 DNA: TGTGCCAGCAGAACCGACAGGGCGATGGATACGCAGTATTTT. Translation: CASRTDRAMDTQYF.

The rearrangement links TRBV4-2 to TRBJ1-4; TRBD1 matches at 9 bases. CDR1 is LGHNA and CDR2 is YNFKEQ in the germline V gene. V shed 0 bases and J 8 bases; nucleotides not matched to a gene: 4. The CDR3 is made up of 15 amino acids. CDR3 loop: CASSQEGQGDEKLFF. CDR3 bases: TGTGCCAGCAGCCAAGAGGGACAGGGCGACGAAAAACTGTTTTTT.

The J gene is TRBJ2-5, the V gene TRBV7-8, with D tentatively TRBD2 (6 bases). Trimming removed 2 bases at V and 5 bases at J, with 24 bases between. The CDR3 runs to 18 residues. Per the germline V gene, CDR1 is SGHVS and CDR2 is FQNEAQ. In DNA, the CDR3 is TGTGCCAGCAGCTTAATTAGAGGGTCTAGCGTTGCAGTGGAGACCCAGTACTTC. Translated, it gives CASSLIRGSSVAVETQYF.

This clonotype has at least ten counts. The rearrangement uses TRBV18 and TRBJ2-7; 13 bases match TRBD2. Per the germline V gene, CDR1 is KGHSH and CDR2 is LQKENI. The CDR3 loop spans 15 amino acids. Trimming cost V 1 base and J 5 bases; bases outside gene matches: 2. The CDR3 nucleotides read TGTGCCAGCTCACCACGACTAGCGGGAGGAAACGAGCAGTACTTC. As protein: CASSPRLAGGNEQYF. The full variable domain, in which reference TRBV18 and TRBJ2-7 provide the parts outside the CDR3, is NAGVMQNPRHLVRRRGQEARLRCSPMKGHSHVYWYRQLPEEGLKFMVYLQKENIIDESGMPKERFSAEFPKEGPSILRIQQVVRGDSAAYFCASSPRLAGGNEQYFGPGTRLTVT.

In its sample, this clonotype was seen many times. The genes are TRBV2 and TRBJ1-4; 10 bases fit TRBD1. Losses at the gene ends were 6 bases for V and 0 bases for J; bases not matched to a gene: 10. The germline CDR1 and CDR2 sequences are SNHLY and FYNNEI. This CDR3 comprises 18 residues. The CDR3 is CASRAWGTGVATNEKLFF. In DNA, the CDR3 is TGTGCCAGCAGAGCTTGGGGGACAGGGGTTGCAACTAATGAAAAACTGTTTTTT.

The table lists this clonotype with a few counts. The V and J genes are TRBV12-3 or TRBV12-4 and TRBJ1-2; D is unresolved. Trimming took 9 bases from V and 4 from J, leaving 15 bases between them. This CDR3 has 13 amino acids. The CDR3 loop is CASSKSESYGYTF. The CDR3 nucleotides are TGTGCCAGTAGTAAATCTGAGTCCTATGGCTACACCTTC.

In this sample, this clonotype turned up many times. V usage is TRBV7-8 and J usage is TRBJ2-2; 7 bases line up with TRBD1. Germline V lookup: CDR1 SGHVS, CDR2 FQNEAQ. Trimming at V came to 2 bases and at J to 1 base, leaving 7 bases not matched to a gene. This CDR3 has 17 amino acids. The CDR3 loop reads CASSLRLAGGNTGELFF. CDR3 DNA: TGTGCCAGCAGCTTAAGATTGGCAGGGGGGAACACCGGGGAGCTGTTTTTT.

CDR3 sequence (DNA): TGTGCCAGCAGTTTACGGCGTACCTTCGGGGAAAAACTGTTTTTT. It codes for CASSLRRTFGEKLFF. V usage is TRBV27 and J usage is TRBJ1-4; unclear D gene. Per the germline V gene, CDR1 is MNHEY and CDR2 is SMNVEV (reference sequence). V lost 2 bases and J 8 bases, leaving 15 bases between the germline ends. CDR3 length equals 15 residues.

The chain links TRBV24-1 to TRBJ2-1; 15 bases fit TRBD2. V was pared by 3 bases and J by 9 bases, with 8 bases of the junction left unmatched. This CDR3 contains 17 residues. CDR1 and CDR2 (germline): KGHDR, SFDVKD. This chain's CDR3 is CATSDTGLAGGRGEQFF. CDR3 nucleotide sequence: TGTGCCACCAGTGATACCGGACTAGCGGGAGGGAGAGGTGAGCAGTTCTTC.